The 32 T cell receptor beta chains presented below share a single source sample, sequenced in a study of early T cells in non-severe SARS-CoV-2 infection. In TCRdb, the 5' RACE reads were re-called with MiXCR into one record per CDR3 protein. The data hold about 22,000 distinct CDR3 sequences, with around 4.2% observed a single time. Sequencing was performed on whole blood. Receptors were obtained from an adult who was a healthcare worker with PCR-confirmed SARS-CoV-2 infection or an uninfected control (not recorded which).

This clonotype was seen a handful of times. This chain links TRBV4-1 with TRBJ2-7; possibly TRBD1 or TRBD2 for D (5 bases each). The CDR3 runs 15 residues. The V gene's germline CDR1 is MGHRA and CDR2 YSYEKL. V was trimmed by 4 bases and J by 3 bases, leaving 16 bases between them. The CDR3 sequence: CASSLARGPDYEQYF. In nucleotides, the CDR3 is TGCGCCAGCAGCCTGGCCCGGGGACCCGACTACGAGCAGTACTTC.

This clonotype has a count of ten or more. This chain uses TRBV6-5 with TRBJ2-5, with TRBD1 matching over 7 bases. CDR1 is MNHEY and CDR2 is SVGAGI in the germline V gene. This CDR3 has 14 residues. The V segment lost 6 bases and the J segment 1 base; nucleotides outside the gene matches: 5. The CDR3 DNA reads as TGTGCCAGCAGCCGACAGGGCCTCCAAGAGACCCAGTACTTC. This encodes CASSRQGLQETQYF.

CDR3 coding DNA: TGTGCCTGGGACAGGGGGACGGGCACTGAAGCTTTCTTT. Translated, it gives CAWDRGTGTEAFF. This chain links TRBV30 with TRBJ1-1; 9 bases are a match to TRBD1. J lost 4 bases, V lost 5 bases, and 5 bases had no gene match. This CDR3 has 13 residues. Germline assignment: CDR1 GTSNPN and CDR2 SVGIG (reference sequence).

The table lists this clonotype with many counts. CDR3 protein: CASTLVRDFSYNEQFF. CDR3 in DNA: TGTGCCAGCACTTTGGTCCGAGACTTCTCCTACAATGAGCAGTTCTTC. The chain joins TRBV6-5 to TRBJ2-1; D not resolved. Germline loops: CDR1 MNHEY, CDR2 SVGAGI. The length of the CDR3 is 16 residues. V was pared by 7 bases and J by 0 bases, with 16 bases between.

The chain links TRBV7-6 to TRBJ2-7; D is ambiguous. The germline CDR1 and CDR2 sequences are SGHVS and FNYEAQ. The CDR3 covers 11 residues. Trimming took off 7 bases at V and 3 bases at J, with 7 bases between the two ends. The CDR3, as DNA: TGTGCCAGCATCTACTTCTACGAGCAGTACTTC. Its protein product is CASIYFYEQYF.

V and J are TRBV7-9 and TRBJ1-6; D is undetermined. Germline CDR1 SEHNR, CDR2 FQNEAQ (reference sequence). This CDR3 spans 13 amino acids. V gave up 1 base and J gave up 7 bases, with 5 bases separating them. CDR3 sequence reads: CASSLGGNSPLHF. Here the CDR3 DNA reads TGTGCCAGCAGCTTAGGAGGAAATTCACCCCTCCACTTT.

This clonotype was counted ten times or more. V gene TRBV20-1 combines with J gene TRBJ1-4, with 10 nucleotides matching TRBD1. Per germline, CDR1 DFQATT and CDR2 SNEGSKA (reference sequence). The CDR3 totals 16 residues. The trim removed 6 bases at V and 8 bases at J, leaving 15 bases unmatched. This CDR3 reads CSAVPGQGTFGEKLFF. Here the CDR3 DNA reads TGCAGTGCCGTTCCGGGACAGGGGACTTTCGGCGAAAAACTGTTTTTT.

At least ten counts were recorded for this clonotype. V is TRBV6-6 and J is TRBJ2-3; 8 nucleotides line up with TRBD2. The CDR3 is 14 residues long. Germline V gene lookup returns CDR1 MNHNY and CDR2 SVGAGI (reference sequence). V gave up 7 bases and J gave up 4 bases; unmatched junction bases: 7. CDR3 loop: CASIPGTRSDTQYF. The CDR3, as DNA: TGTGCCAGCATCCCCGGGACTAGATCAGATACGCAGTATTTT.

The sample holds many counts of this clonotype. The chain joins TRBV7-2 to TRBJ1-1, with TRBD1 matching 7 bases. The CDR3 sequence is 13 residues long. Germline V gene data show CDR1 as SGHTA and CDR2 as FQGNSA. Losses at the gene ends were 4 bases for V and 4 bases for J; bases not matched to a gene: 3. CDR3 DNA: TGTGCCAGCAGCTCCCAGGGGGGCACTGAAGCTTTCTTT. Its protein product is CASSSQGGTEAFF. Complete variable domain (other parts from reference TRBV7-2 and TRBJ1-1): GAGVSQSPSNKVTEKGKDVELRCDPISGHTALYWYRQSLGQGLEFLIYFQGNSAPDKSGLPSDRFSAERTGGSVSTLTIQRTQQEDSAVYLCASSSQGGTEAFFGQGTRLTVV.

The table lists this clonotype with many counts. CDR3 amino acids: CASSSWEGAGYTF. CDR3 nucleotides: TGTGCCAGCAGCTCGTGGGAGGGCGCTGGCTACACCTTC. The rearrangement joins TRBV7-9 to TRBJ1-2; D is undetermined. The CDR3 covers 13 residues. Germline V lookup: CDR1 SEHNR, CDR2 FQNEAQ (reference sequence). V lost 4 bases, J lost 7 bases, and 13 bases lay in between.

Note on this clonotype: Compared with germline, one end of the junction differs, possibly owing to a read error. The chain links TRBV7-7 to TRBJ2-7; no firm D call. The CDR3 runs to 13 residues. Germline CDR1 reads SSHAT; CDR2 reads FNYEAQ (reference sequence). CDR3 protein: CASSLAKDHEQYF. The CDR3 bases are TGTGCTAGCAGCTTAGCAAAGGACCACGAGCAGTACTTC.

The chain uses TRBV11-2 and TRBJ2-1; 8 nucleotides align to TRBD1. From germline, CDR1 is SGHAT and CDR2 FQNNGV. V lost 4 bases and J lost 4; bases outside the gene matches: 6. This CDR3 is 15 amino acids long. This chain's CDR3 is CASSSDRAGYNEQFF. Written as DNA, the CDR3 is TGTGCCAGCAGCTCGGACAGGGCTGGATACAATGAGCAGTTCTTC.

This clonotype occurred many times. The chain is built from TRBV29-1 and TRBJ2-5, with 11 positions matching TRBD2. CDR1 and CDR2 (germline): SQVTM, ANQGSEA. The ends lost 6 bases at V and 9 bases at J; junction bases unmatched: 12. This CDR3 is 14 amino acids long. CDR3: CSVAGLAGRRAQYF. The CDR3 DNA reads TGCAGCGTGGCCGGACTAGCGGGTCGACGGGCCCAGTACTTC.

Many counts were recorded for this clonotype. This rearrangement joins TRBV30 to TRBJ2-1; the D gene is possibly TRBD2 (6 bases). Looked up from germline, CDR1 is GTSNPN and CDR2 is SVGIG (reference sequence). This CDR3 comprises 11 residues. Trimming cost V 1 base and J 15 bases, with 13 bases left between them. The CDR3 region has the DNA TGTGCCTGGAGTGATGGGGTCGGGGGGTTCTTC. This sequence encodes CAWSDGVGGFF. The whole variable domain, filled in from reference TRBV30 and TRBJ2-1, reads SQTIHQWPATLVQPVGSPLSLECTVEGTSNPNLYWYRQAAGRGLQLLFYSVGIGQISSEVPQNLSASRPQDRQFILSSKKLLLSDSGFYLCAWSDGVGGFFGPGTRLTVL.

This clonotype was seen more than once but under ten times. The rearrangement joins TRBV7-2 to TRBJ2-5; D is undetermined. Germline V lookup: CDR1 SGHTA, CDR2 FQGNSA. The CDR3 is 13 amino acids. V was clipped by 3 bases and J by 2 bases, with 7 bases between them. The CDR3 is CASSFLAQETQYF. DNA of the CDR3: TGTGCCAGCAGCTTTCTCGCACAAGAGACCCAGTACTTC.

By proportion, this clonotype is medium-sized (0.01 to 0.1%). The V call is TRBV18, the J call TRBJ1-1; D unclear. CDR1 KGHSH and CDR2 LQKENI come from the germline V gene. The CDR3 is 15 residues long. Trimming shortened V by 1 base and J by 4 bases, and 13 bases separated the two germline ends. CDR3 sequence (DNA): TGTGCCAGCTCACCACGCGGGATTCGGGGCACTGAAGCTTTCTTT. It codes for CASSPRGIRGTEAFF.

Regarding this clonotype: This could be a read error, since a much larger clone is one nucleotide away. V and J are TRBV7-2 and TRBJ1-1; the D gene is possibly TRBD1 (6 bases). In germline, CDR1 is SGHTA, CDR2 FQGNSA. The V end was cut by 5 bases, the J end by 10 bases, with 17 bases between. CDR3 length: 13 residues. CDR3 loop: CASSQTGMAGAFF. The CDR3 region has the DNA TGTGCCAGCAGCCAAACAGGGATGGCTGGAGCTTTCTTT. Full variable domain (outside the CDR3, taken from reference TRBV7-2 and TRBJ1-1): GAGVSQSPSNKVTEKGKDVELRCDPISGHTALYWYRQSLGQGLEFLIYFQGNSAPDKSGLPSDRFSAERTGGSVSTLTIQRTQQEDSAVYLCASSQTGMAGAFFGQGTRLTVV.

This chain uses TRBV7-6 with TRBJ2-5; 9 nucleotides agree with TRBD1. CDR3 length: 14 residues. From germline, CDR1 is SGHVS and CDR2 FNYEAQ. V lost 1 base to trimming and J lost 8 bases; unmatched junction nucleotides: 5. DNA of the CDR3: TGTGCCAGCAGCTTAGGTGGACAGGGGCCAACCCAGTACTTC. Its translation: CASSLGGQGPTQYF.

This clonotype has only a few counts. The rearrangement uses TRBV7-6 and TRBJ2-3; no clear D. Germline V CDR1 and CDR2: SGHVS, FNYEAQ. The CDR3 is 13 amino acids. The germline V and J ends were trimmed by 6 bases and 2 bases, with 9 bases remaining between them. The CDR3 is CASRGGFTDTQYF. The CDR3, as DNA: TGTGCCAGCAGGGGCGGATTCACAGATACGCAGTATTTT. The entire variable domain, with the rest obtained from reference TRBV7-6 and TRBJ2-3, is as follows: GAGVSQSPRYKVTKRGQDVALRCDPISGHVSLYWYRQALGQGPEFLTYFNYEAQQDKSGLPNDRFSAERPEGSISTLTIQRTEQRDSAMYRCASRGGFTDTQYFGPGTRLTVL.

This clonotype was detected many times. The junction differs from germline at one of its ends, possibly a read error. This CDR3 is CASSFATHDAHF. The CDR3 region has the DNA TGTGCCAGCAGCTTTGCTACCCATGATGCCCATTTT. This chain uses TRBV7-2 with TRBJ2-3; D not certain. Germline V gene sequence: CDR1 SGHTA, CDR2 FQGNSA. The CDR3 is made up of 12 amino acids.

This clonotype was detected many times. This rearrangement joins TRBV3-1 to TRBJ2-1; 14 nucleotides line up with TRBD2. This CDR3 is built from 16 residues. Per the germline V gene, CDR1 is LGHDT and CDR2 is YNNKEL (reference sequence). The ends lost 2 bases at V and 6 bases at J; junction bases unmatched: 3. The CDR3 DNA reads as TGTGCCAGCAGCCAACTGGGGACTAGCGGGGGCAATGAGCAGTTCTTC. The encoded protein is CASSQLGTSGGNEQFF.

This clonotype was seen ten or more times. V and J are TRBV20-1 and TRBJ1-6, with D unresolved. Germline V CDR1 and CDR2: DFQATT, SNEGSKA (reference sequence). The CDR3 is 14 amino acids. V lost 6 bases to trimming and J lost 6 bases, with 15 bases between them. CDR3: CSAVPGLSNSPLHF. CDR3 sequence (DNA): TGCAGTGCCGTTCCGGGCCTCAGTAATTCACCCCTCCACTTT.

This clonotype was seen more than once but under ten times. The rearrangement links TRBV4-3 to TRBJ2-7, with D maybe TRBD1 (6 bases). CDR1 is LGHNA and CDR2 is YSLEER in the germline V gene. Trimming removed 3 bases at V and 4 bases at J, with 13 bases between. This CDR3 has 14 residues. DNA for the CDR3: TGCGCCAGCAGCCATTCTACAGGGCGTTACGAGCAGTACTTC. Encoded protein: CASSHSTGRYEQYF.

This clonotype occurred a few times. The V gene is TRBV7-8, the J gene TRBJ1-1; maybe TRBD1 (6 bases). The CDR3 contains 14 residues. CDR1 and CDR2 from the germline V gene are SGHVS and FQNEAQ. V was trimmed by 1 base and J by 4 bases, leaving 10 bases between them. This chain's CDR3 is CASSLVSRGTEAFF. In DNA, the CDR3 is TGTGCCAGCAGCTTAGTCTCCAGGGGCACTGAAGCTTTCTTT.

Ten or more counts support this clonotype. The chain links TRBV10-3 to TRBJ2-2; D is uncertain. The CDR3 contains 13 residues. Looked up from germline, CDR1 is ENHRY and CDR2 is SYGVKD. V was clipped by 4 bases and J by 5 bases, with 8 bases between them. CDR3 bases: TGTGCCATCAGTGGCGACGTAACCGGGGAGCTGTTTTTT. This translates into CAISGDVTGELFF.

The chain combines TRBV3-2 with TRBJ2-1; the table's D gene call, TRBD1, was not cross checked with the DNA. TRBV3-2 is a recognized pseudogene. CDR3 length equals 13 residues. CDR3 DNA sequence: TGTGCCAGCAGCCAAGCAGGGGGCAATGAGCAGTTCTTC. Translating it yields CASSQAGGNEQFF.

The chain recombines TRBV6-6 with TRBJ1-1; D gene ambiguous. Germline V gene sequence: CDR1 MNHNY, CDR2 SVGAGI (reference sequence). The ends were cut back, 2 bases at V and 8 bases at J, with 9 bases in the middle. The CDR3 covers 12 residues. This chain's CDR3 is CASSYEGREAFF. The CDR3 DNA is TGTGCCAGCAGTTACGAAGGACGAGAAGCTTTCTTT.

The V gene is TRBV6-2 or TRBV6-3, the J gene TRBJ2-7; 11 nucleotides agree with TRBD2. The CDR3 contains 16 residues. After removal of 5 bases from V and 7 bases from J, the junction contained 13 bases not matched to a gene. The V gene's germline CDR1 is MNHEY and CDR2 SVGEGT. The CDR3 here is CASSTASGGYGAEQYF. CDR3 in DNA: TGTGCCAGCAGTACGGCTAGCGGGGGGTACGGTGCTGAGCAGTACTTC.

This clonotype was detected ten times or more. The gene calls are TRBV7-9 and TRBJ2-1; D possibly matches TRBD1 or TRBD2 (6 bases each). The CDR3 runs to 13 residues. Trimming took off 4 bases at V and 9 bases at J, with 13 bases between the two ends. Germline lookup yields CDR1 SEHNR and CDR2 FQNEAQ (reference sequence). The CDR3: CASSSRGGSEQFF. The CDR3 nucleotides are TGTGCCAGCAGCTCTCGAGGGGGGTCTGAGCAGTTCTTC.

This clonotype showed up many times. The chain carries TRBV19 and TRBJ1-2; TRBD1 matches 11 bases. Germline CDR1 is LNHDA and CDR2 is SQIVND (reference sequence). The CDR3 is 16 amino acids. Losses at the gene ends were 5 bases for V and 2 bases for J; bases not matched to a gene: 7. The CDR3 DNA reads TGTGCCAGTAGTGAGTGGGACAGGGGGACAAACTATGGCTACACCTTC. It translates to CASSEWDRGTNYGYTF.

This clonotype turned up a few times. The CDR3: CASSLPGQEQFF. CDR3 DNA sequence: TGTGCCAGCAGTTTACCGGGCCAGGAGCAGTTCTTC. V usage is TRBV28 and J usage is TRBJ2-1; no clear D gene. The CDR3 is 12 amino acids. Germline V CDR1 and CDR2: MDHEN, SYDVKM. V was trimmed by 2 bases and J by 10 bases, leaving 9 bases between them. Combining the CDR3 with reference TRBV28 and TRBJ2-1 gives the whole variable domain DVKVTQSSRYLVKRTGEKVFLECVQDMDHENMFWYRQDPGLGLRLIYFSYDVKMKEKGDIPEGYSVSREKKERFSLILESASTNQTSMYLCASSLPGQEQFFGPGTRLTVL.

This clonotype is termed medium-sized. The chain combines TRBV11-2 with TRBJ2-7, with D possibly TRBD2 on 5 matching bases. This CDR3 spans 14 amino acids. The V gene's germline CDR1 is SGHAT and CDR2 FQNNGV. Trimming removed 3 bases at V and 2 bases at J, with 11 bases between. CDR3 sequence: CASSFSKEAYEQYF. The CDR3 DNA reads TGTGCCAGCAGCTTTAGCAAGGAGGCCTACGAGCAGTACTTC.